This T cell receptor (beta chain) was identified during a study of Tregs in tolerant kidney transplant recipients. Sequencing was performed with immunoSEQ multiplex PCR; in TCRdb, only in-frame clones are kept and a portion is missing. The profile shows 15,000 to 20,000 clones, around 66% of them singletons. This CDR3 is built from 15 residues. The J segment lost 3 bases and the V segment lost 5 bases, leaving 5 bases of the junction unmatched. Germline V gene data show CDR1 as ENHRY and CDR2 as SYGVKD. General observations from the study: Biological reproducibility was not directly addressed, but technical replication error appeared minimal. Activated donor B cell expansion appeared to reveal the most relevant donor-specific TCRbeta repertoire.

On this clone: What it binds is unknown.

This chain uses TRBV10-3 with TRBJ1-3; 9 bases match TRBD1. This TCR was sampled from a human donor in good health. Sequencing input: Tregs from blood cultured with allogeneic cells. Written as DNA, the CDR3 is TGTGCCATCAGTTCGGGGGGACAGGGTGGAAACACCATATATTTT. Its protein product is CAISSGGQGGNTIYF.